This TCR beta chain stems from a study of shared clonotypes between healthy human individuals. Naive CD8 cells comprised CD45RO-negative, CCR7-positively selected cells, excluding terminally differentiated effector memory CD45RA+ cells. The repertoire was sequenced with immunoSEQ multiplex PCR; TCRdb's copy has only in-frame clones and lacks some. The sample lists about 2.1 million clones; about 94% were seen once. The receptor was isolated from a young man in good health. Some clones in this sample may be carry-over from other donors' samples. The sequenced material came from naive CD8+ T cells from PBMCs.

Here the CDR3 reads CASCRTRQEANYGYTF. The CDR3 bases are TGTGCCAGCTGCCGAACCCGCCAGGAAGCTAACTATGGCTACACCTTC. V and J are TRBV27 and TRBJ1-2, with D unresolved. The V and J ends lost 8 bases and 0 bases respectively, with 19 bases between them. CDR1 is MNHEY and CDR2 is SMNVEV in the germline V gene (reference sequence). This CDR3 is built from 16 residues.